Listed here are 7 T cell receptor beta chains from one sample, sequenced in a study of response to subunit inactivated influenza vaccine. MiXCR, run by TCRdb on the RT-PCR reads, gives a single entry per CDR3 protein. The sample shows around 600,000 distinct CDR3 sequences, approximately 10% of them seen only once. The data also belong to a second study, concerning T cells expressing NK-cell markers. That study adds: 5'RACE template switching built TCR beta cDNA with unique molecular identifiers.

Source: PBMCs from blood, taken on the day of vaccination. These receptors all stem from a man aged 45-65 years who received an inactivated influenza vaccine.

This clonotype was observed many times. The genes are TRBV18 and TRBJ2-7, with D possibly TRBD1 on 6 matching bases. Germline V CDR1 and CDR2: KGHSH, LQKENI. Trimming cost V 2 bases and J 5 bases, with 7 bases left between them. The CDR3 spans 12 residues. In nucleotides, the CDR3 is TGTGCCAGCTCACCAGGGGGCGACGAGCAGTACTTC. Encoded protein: CASSPGGDEQYF.

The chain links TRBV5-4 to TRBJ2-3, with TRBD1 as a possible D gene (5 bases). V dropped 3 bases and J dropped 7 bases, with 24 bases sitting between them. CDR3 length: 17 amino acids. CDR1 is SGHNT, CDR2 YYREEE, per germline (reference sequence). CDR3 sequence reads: CASSSPASGIQLNTQYF. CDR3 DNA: TGTGCCAGCAGCTCACCCGCGTCAGGGATACAGCTTAATACGCAGTATTTT.

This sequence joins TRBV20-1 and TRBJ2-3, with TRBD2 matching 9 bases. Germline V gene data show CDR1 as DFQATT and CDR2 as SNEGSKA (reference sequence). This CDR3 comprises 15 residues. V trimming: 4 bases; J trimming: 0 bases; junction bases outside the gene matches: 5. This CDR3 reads CSAILAGPSTDTQYF. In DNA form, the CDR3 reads TGCAGTGCTATTCTAGCGGGACCTAGCACAGATACGCAGTATTTT.

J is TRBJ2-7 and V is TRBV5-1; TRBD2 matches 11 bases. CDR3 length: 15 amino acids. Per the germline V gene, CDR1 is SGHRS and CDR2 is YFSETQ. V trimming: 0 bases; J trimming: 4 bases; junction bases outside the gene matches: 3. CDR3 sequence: CASSLVASGRYEQYF. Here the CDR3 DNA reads TGCGCCAGCAGCTTGGTGGCTAGCGGGAGGTACGAGCAGTACTTC.

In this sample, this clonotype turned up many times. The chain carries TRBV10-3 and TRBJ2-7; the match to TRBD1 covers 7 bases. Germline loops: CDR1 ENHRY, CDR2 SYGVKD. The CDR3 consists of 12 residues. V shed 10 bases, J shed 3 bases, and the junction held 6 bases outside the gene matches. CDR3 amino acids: CATGTASYEQYF. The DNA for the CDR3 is TGTGCCACCGGGACAGCCAGCTACGAGCAGTACTTC.

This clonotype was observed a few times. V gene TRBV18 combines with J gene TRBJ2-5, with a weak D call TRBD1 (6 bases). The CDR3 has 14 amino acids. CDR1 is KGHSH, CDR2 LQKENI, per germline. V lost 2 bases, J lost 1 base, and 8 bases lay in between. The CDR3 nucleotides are TGTGCCAGCTCACCATGGACAGCCCAAGAGACCCAGTACTTC. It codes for CASSPWTAQETQYF.

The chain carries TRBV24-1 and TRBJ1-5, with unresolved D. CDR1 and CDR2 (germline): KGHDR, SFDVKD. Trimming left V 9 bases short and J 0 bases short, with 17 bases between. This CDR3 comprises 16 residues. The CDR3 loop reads CATVPDRRYSNQPQHF. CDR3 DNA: TGTGCCACCGTCCCCGACCGCCGTTATAGCAATCAGCCCCAGCATTTT.